The clone carrying this T cell receptor beta chain occurred a few times. The sample belongs to a study of blood T cell repertoires in COVID-19. Study summary: Acute and convalescent COVID-19 specimens originated in the United States, Italy and Spain. Nucleic acid was either cDNA or gDNA, and it came from T cells, B-cell-depleted T cells, or PBMCs.

Germline V gives CDR1 SGHTA, CDR2 FQGTGA. V dropped 4 bases and J dropped 5; count of bases not matched to a gene: 11. The length of the CDR3 is 17 residues. Per the original data handling: Reference gene primer amplification yielded estimated nucleated cell counts. Produced via immunoSEQ multiplex PCR; TCRdb's table is partial and in-frame only. V, J and clone size reflect that table, while D and trimming were determined from the DNA. The sample shows roughly 200,000 clones, around 76% of them seen only once. The chain joins TRBV7-3 to TRBJ2-2, with 9 bases identical to TRBD2. This sequence originates from a woman aged 50 to 65 with active or convalescent COVID-19. Sequenced: peripheral blood. CDR3 in DNA: TGTGCCAGCAGCTCCCACACGCCTAGCGGGGAAACCGGGGAGCTGTTTTTT. Residues: CASSSHTPSGETGELFF.